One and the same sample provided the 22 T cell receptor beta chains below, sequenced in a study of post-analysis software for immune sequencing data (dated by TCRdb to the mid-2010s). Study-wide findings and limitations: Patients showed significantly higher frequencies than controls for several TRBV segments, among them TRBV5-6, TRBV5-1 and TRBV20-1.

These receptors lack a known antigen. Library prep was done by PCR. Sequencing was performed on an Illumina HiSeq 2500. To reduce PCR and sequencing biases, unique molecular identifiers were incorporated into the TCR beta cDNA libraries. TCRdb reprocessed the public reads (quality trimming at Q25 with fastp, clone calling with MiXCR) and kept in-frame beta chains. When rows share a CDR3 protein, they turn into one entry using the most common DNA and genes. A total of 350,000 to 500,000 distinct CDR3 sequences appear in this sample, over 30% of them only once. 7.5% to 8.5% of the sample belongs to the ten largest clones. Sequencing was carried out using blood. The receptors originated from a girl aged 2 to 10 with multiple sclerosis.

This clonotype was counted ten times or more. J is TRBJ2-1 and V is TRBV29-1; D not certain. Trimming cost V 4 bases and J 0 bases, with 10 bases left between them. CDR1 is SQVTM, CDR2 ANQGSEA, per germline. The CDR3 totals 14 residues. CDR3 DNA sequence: TGCAGCGTTGCGAGCCAGAGCTCCTACAATGAGCAGTTCTTC. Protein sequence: CSVASQSSYNEQFF.

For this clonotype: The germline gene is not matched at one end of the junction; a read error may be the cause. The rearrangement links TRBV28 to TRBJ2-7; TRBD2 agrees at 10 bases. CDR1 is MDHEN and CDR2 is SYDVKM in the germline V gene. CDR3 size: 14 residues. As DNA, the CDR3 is TGTACCAGCAGCTGGACTAGCGGCTCCTACGAGCAGTACTTC. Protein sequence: CTSSWTSGSYEQYF.

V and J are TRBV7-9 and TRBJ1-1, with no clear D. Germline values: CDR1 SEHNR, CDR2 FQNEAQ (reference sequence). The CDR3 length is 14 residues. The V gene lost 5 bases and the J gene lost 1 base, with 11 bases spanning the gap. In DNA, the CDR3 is TGTGCCAGCAGCGAAGAGGACCAGAACACTGAAGCTTTCTTT. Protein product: CASSEEDQNTEAFF. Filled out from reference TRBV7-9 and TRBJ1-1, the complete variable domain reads DTGVSQNPRHKITKRGQNVTFRCDPISEHNRLYWYRQTLGQGPEFLTYFQNEAQLEKSRLLSDRFSAERPKGSFSTLEIQRTEQGDSAMYLCASSEEDQNTEAFFGQGTRLTVV.

The CDR3, as DNA: TGTGCCATCAGTCCCCCCGGGACCAGATTGGATACGCAGTATTTT. It encodes CAISPPGTRLDTQYF. The rearrangement links TRBV10-3 to TRBJ2-3; either TRBD1 or TRBD2 may fit D (5 bases each). There are 15 residues in the CDR3. Trimming shortened V by 5 bases and J by 6 bases, and 18 bases separated the two germline ends. Germline V lookup: CDR1 ENHRY, CDR2 SYGVKD.

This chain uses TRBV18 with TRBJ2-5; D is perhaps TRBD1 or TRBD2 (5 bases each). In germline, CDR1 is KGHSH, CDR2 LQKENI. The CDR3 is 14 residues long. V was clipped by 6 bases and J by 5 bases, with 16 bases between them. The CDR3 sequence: CASSPGQKGETQYF. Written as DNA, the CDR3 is TGTGCCAGCTCGCCGGGGCAGAAGGGTGAGACCCAGTACTTC. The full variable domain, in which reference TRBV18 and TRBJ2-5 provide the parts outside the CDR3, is NAGVMQNPRHLVRRRGQEARLRCSPMKGHSHVYWYRQLPEEGLKFMVYLQKENIIDESGMPKERFSAEFPKEGPSILRIQQVVRGDSAAYFCASSPGQKGETQYFGPGTRLLVL.

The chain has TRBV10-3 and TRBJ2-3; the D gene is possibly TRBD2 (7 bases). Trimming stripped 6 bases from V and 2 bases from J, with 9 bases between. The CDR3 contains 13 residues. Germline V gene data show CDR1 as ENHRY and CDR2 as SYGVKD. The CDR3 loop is CAIRGGATDTQYF. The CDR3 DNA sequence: TGTGCCATCAGGGGGGGGGCCACAGATACGCAGTATTTT.

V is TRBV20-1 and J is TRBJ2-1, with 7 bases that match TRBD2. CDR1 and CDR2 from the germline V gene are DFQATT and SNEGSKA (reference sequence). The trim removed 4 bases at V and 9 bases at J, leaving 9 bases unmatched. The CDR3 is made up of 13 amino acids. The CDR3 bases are TGCAGTGCTACCGGGAGGACCGACGGTGAGCAGTTCTTC. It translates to CSATGRTDGEQFF.

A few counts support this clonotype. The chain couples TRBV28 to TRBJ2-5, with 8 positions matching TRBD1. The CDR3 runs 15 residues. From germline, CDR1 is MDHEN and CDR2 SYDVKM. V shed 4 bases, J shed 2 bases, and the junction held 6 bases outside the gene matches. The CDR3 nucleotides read TGTGCCAGCAGTTCGGGACAGGCTGGTCAAGAGACCCAGTACTTC. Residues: CASSSGQAGQETQYF.

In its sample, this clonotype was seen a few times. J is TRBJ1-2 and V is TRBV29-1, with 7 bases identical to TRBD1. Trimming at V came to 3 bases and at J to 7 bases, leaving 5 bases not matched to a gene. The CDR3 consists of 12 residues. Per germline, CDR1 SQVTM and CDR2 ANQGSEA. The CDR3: CSVETGSGGYTF. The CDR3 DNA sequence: TGCAGCGTTGAGACAGGGTCCGGTGGCTACACCTTC.

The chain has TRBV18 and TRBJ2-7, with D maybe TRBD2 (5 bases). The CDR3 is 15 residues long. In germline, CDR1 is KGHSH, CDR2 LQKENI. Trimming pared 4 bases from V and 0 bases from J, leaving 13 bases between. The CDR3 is CASSRHDGGSYEQYF. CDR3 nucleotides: TGTGCCAGCTCACGCCACGACGGAGGCTCCTACGAGCAGTACTTC.

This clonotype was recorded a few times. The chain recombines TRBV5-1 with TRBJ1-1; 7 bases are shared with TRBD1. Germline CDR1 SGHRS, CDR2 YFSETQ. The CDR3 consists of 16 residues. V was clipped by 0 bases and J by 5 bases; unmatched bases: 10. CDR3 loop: CASSLDMMSGGTEAFF. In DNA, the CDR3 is TGCGCCAGCAGCTTGGACATGATGTCAGGGGGGACTGAAGCTTTCTTT. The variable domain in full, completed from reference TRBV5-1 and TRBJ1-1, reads KAGVTQTPRYLIKTRGQQVTLSCSPISGHRSVSWYQQTPGQGLQFLFEYFSETQRNKGNFPGRFSGRQFSNSRSEMNVSTLELGDSALYLCASSLDMMSGGTEAFFGQGTRLTVV.

CDR3 loop: CSAPGTGVYEQYF. The CDR3 nucleotides are TGCAGTGCACCCGGAACAGGGGTCTACGAGCAGTACTTC. The chain couples TRBV20-1 to TRBJ2-7, with 7 bases matching TRBD1. This CDR3 is 13 amino acids long. The V and J ends lost 6 bases and 3 bases, in that order; junction bases with no gene match: 8. Per the germline V gene, CDR1 is DFQATT and CDR2 is SNEGSKA (reference sequence).

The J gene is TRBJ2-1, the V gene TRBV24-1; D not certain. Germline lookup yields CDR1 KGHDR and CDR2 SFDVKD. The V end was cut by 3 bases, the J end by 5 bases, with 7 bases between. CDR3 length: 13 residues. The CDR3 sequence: CATSDAQNNEQFF. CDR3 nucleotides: TGTGCCACCAGTGATGCCCAAAACAATGAGCAGTTCTTC.

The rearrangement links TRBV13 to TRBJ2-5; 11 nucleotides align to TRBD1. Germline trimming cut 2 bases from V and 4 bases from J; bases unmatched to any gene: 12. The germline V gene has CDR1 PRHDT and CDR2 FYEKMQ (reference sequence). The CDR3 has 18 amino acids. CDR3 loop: CASSLPAGTGGSGETQYF. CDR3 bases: TGTGCCAGCAGCTTACCGGCGGGGACAGGGGGTTCCGGAGAGACCCAGTACTTC.

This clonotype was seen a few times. In DNA, the CDR3 is TGCAGCGTCGCCTACAACTACGAGCAGTACTTC. Residues: CSVAYNYEQYF. J is TRBJ2-7 and V is TRBV29-1, with unresolved D. Germline V lookup: CDR1 SQVTM, CDR2 ANQGSEA. Trimming took 6 bases from V and 3 from J, leaving 9 bases between them. The CDR3 runs to 11 residues.

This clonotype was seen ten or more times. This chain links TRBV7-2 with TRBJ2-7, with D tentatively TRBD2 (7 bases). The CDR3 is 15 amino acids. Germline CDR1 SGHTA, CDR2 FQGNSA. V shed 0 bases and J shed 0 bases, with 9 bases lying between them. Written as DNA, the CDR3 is TGTGCCAGCAGCTTAGCAGGGGGGGGCTCCTACGAGCAGTACTTC. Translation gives CASSLAGGGSYEQYF.

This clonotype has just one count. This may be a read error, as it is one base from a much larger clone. In nucleotides, the CDR3 is TGTGCCGGCAGCCAAGCGGGTGGGGCCAACGTCCTGACTTTC. Protein sequence: CAGSQAGGANVLTF. V usage is TRBV3-1 and J usage is TRBJ2-6; tentative D call: TRBD2 (6 bases). CDR1 LGHDT and CDR2 YNNKEL come from the germline V gene (reference sequence). This CDR3 has 14 amino acids.

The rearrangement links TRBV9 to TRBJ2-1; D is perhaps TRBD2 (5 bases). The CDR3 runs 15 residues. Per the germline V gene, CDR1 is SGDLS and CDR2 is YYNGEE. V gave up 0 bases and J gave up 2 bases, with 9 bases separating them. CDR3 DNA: TGTGCCAGCAGCGTAGATAGCGCGCCCTACAATGAGCAGTTCTTC. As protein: CASSVDSAPYNEQFF.

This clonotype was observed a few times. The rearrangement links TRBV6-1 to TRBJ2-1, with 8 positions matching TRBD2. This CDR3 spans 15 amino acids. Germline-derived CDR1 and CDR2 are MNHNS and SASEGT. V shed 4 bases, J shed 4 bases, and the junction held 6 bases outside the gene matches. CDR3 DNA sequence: TGTGCCAGCAGTGCGGCTAGCGGGTCTTACAATGAGCAGTTCTTC. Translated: CASSAASGSYNEQFF.

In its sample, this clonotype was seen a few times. The CDR3 loop reads CASSLFGGRSYEQYF. CDR3 coding DNA: TGTGCCAGCAGCTTATTCGGCGGCCGCTCCTACGAGCAGTACTTC. The V and J genes are TRBV7-3 and TRBJ2-7; the D is unclear. Germline V gene data show CDR1 as SGHTA and CDR2 as FQGTGA. The length of the CDR3 is 15 residues. V dropped 2 bases and J dropped 0 bases, with 11 bases sitting between them.

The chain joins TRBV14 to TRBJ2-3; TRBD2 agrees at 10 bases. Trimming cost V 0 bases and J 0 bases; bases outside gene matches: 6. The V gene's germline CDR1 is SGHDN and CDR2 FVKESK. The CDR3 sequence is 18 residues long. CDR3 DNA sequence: TGTGCCAGCAGCCAAGATCTTAGCGGGAGGTGGAGCACAGATACGCAGTATTTT. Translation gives CASSQDLSGRWSTDTQYF. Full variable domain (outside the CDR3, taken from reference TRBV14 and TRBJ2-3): EAGVTQFPSHSVIEKGQTVTLRCDPISGHDNLYWYRRVMGKEIKFLLHFVKESKQDESGMPNNRFLAERTGGTYSTLKVQPAELEDSGVYFCASSQDLSGRWSTDTQYFGPGTRLTVL.

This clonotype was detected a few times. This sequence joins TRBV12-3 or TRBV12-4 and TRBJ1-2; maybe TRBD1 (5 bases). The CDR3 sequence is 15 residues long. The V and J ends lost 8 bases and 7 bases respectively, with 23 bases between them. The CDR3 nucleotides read TGTGCCAGCGGCCGGGACTTTGAAAGAGGAGGTGGCTACACCTTC. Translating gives CASGRDFERGGGYTF.